This TCR beta chain came from a study of T-cell reconstitution after alpha-beta-depleted transplantation in children. Per germline, CDR1 DFQATT and CDR2 SNEGSKA (reference sequence). The V gene end was trimmed by 6 bases and the J gene end by 6 bases; junction bases not matched to a gene: 5. The CDR3 has 13 residues. Findings of the study overall: By about two months after transplant, alpha-beta T cells reportedly arose from several hundred graft clones that had expanded. T-cell counts and diversity at one year following transplant were attributed mainly to newly produced T cells.

This clonotype was counted between two and nine times. Its antigen is still unknown. A TCRbeta library incorporating unique molecular identifiers was prepared. TCRdb reanalysed the PCR reads using MiXCR and keeps one entry per CDR3 protein. This sample has more than 300,000 distinct CDR3 sequences; around 15% occur once, and the top ten carry roughly 40%. The sequences come from PBMCs, mostly from graft donor cells, collected 360 days after TCRalphabeta/CD19-depleted stem cell transplant. V usage is TRBV20-1 and J usage is TRBJ2-3; 11 bases fit TRBD2. The TCR was taken from a male patient aged 2 to 10 who had a stem cell transplant for acute lymphoblastic leukemia, so the T cells may come from the graft donor. The CDR3 DNA follows: TGCAGTGCCTTAGCGGGAGGGCCGGATACGCAGTATTTT. It encodes CSALAGGPDTQYF.